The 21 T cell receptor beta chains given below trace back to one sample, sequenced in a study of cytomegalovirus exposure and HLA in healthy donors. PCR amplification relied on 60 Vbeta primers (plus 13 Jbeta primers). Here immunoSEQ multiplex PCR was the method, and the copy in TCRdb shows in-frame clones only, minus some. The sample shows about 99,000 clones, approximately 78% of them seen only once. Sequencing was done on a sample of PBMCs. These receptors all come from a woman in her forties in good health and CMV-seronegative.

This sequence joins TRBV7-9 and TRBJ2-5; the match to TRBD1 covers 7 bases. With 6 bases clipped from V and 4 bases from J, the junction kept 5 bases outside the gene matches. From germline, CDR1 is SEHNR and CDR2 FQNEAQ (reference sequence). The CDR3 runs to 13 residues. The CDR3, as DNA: TGTGCCAGCAGTCAAGGGACAGTAGAGACCCAGTACTTC. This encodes CASSQGTVETQYF. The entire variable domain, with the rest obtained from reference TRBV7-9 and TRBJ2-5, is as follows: DTGVSQNPRHKITKRGQNVTFRCDPISEHNRLYWYRQTLGQGPEFLTYFQNEAQLEKSRLLSDRFSAERPKGSFSTLEIQRTEQGDSAMYLCASSQGTVETQYFGPGTRLLVL.

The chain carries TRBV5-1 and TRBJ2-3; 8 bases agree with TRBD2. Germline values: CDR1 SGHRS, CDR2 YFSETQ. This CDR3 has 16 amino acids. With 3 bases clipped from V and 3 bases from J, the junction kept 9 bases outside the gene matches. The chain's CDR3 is CASSSIPGLGTDTQYF. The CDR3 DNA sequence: TGCGCCAGCAGCTCTATACCGGGACTAGGGACAGATACGCAGTATTTT. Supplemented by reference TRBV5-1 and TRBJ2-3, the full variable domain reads KAGVTQTPRYLIKTRGQQVTLSCSPISGHRSVSWYQQTPGQGLQFLFEYFSETQRNKGNFPGRFSGRQFSNSRSEMNVSTLELGDSALYLCASSSIPGLGTDTQYFGPGTRLTVL.

In DNA form, the CDR3 reads TGTGCCAGCAGCCTCCTCCAGCCCGAGGGGGCGAATCCTTATGGCTACACCTTC. It codes for CASSLLQPEGANPYGYTF. The genes are TRBV27 and TRBJ1-2; 7 nucleotides match TRBD1. This CDR3 region has 18 residues. The germline V gene has CDR1 MNHEY and CDR2 SMNVEV (reference sequence). V trimming: 6 bases; J trimming: 5 bases; junction bases outside the gene matches: 21.

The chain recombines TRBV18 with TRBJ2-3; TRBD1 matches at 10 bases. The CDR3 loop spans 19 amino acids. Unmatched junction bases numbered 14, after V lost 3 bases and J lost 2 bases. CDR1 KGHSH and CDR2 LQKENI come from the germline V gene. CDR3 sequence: CASSPAGDRGLLFTDTQYF. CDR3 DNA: TGTGCCAGCTCACCCGCCGGAGACAGGGGGCTTTTATTCACAGATACGCAGTATTTT.

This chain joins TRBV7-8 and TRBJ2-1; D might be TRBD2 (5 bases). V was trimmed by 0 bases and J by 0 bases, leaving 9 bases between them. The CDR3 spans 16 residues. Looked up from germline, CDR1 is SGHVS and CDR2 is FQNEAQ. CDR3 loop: CASSLAQGSSYNEQFF. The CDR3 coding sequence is TGTGCCAGCAGCTTAGCGCAAGGGAGCTCCTACAATGAGCAGTTCTTC.

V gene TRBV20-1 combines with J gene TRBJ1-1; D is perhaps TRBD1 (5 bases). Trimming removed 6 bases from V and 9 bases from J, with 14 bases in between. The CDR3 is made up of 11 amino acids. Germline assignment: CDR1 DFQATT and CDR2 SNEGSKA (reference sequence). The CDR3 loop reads CSADPGLKAFF. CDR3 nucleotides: TGCAGTGCCGATCCGGGACTCAAAGCTTTCTTT.

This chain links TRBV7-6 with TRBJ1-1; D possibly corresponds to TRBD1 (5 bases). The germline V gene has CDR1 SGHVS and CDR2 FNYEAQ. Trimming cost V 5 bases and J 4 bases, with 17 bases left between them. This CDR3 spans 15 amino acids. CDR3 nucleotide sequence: TGTGCCAGCAGCCTACAGGTGGGGCGGTCCACTGAAGCTTTCTTT. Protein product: CASSLQVGRSTEAFF. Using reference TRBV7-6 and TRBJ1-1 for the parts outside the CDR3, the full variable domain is GAGVSQSPRYKVTKRGQDVALRCDPISGHVSLYWYRQALGQGPEFLTYFNYEAQQDKSGLPNDRFSAERPEGSISTLTIQRTEQRDSAMYRCASSLQVGRSTEAFFGQGTRLTVV.

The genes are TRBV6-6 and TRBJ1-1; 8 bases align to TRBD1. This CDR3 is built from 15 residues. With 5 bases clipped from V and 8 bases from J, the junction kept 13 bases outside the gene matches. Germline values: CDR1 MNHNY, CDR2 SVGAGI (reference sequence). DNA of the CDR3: TGTGCCAGCAGTACCCCACAGCAGGGGGCGAGGGAAGCTTTCTTT. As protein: CASSTPQQGAREAFF.

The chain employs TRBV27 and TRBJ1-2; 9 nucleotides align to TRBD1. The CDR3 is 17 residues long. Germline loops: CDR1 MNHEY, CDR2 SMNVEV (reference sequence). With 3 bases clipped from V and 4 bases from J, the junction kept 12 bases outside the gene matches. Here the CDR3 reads CASSFLQQGAVVYGYTF. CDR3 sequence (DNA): TGTGCCAGCAGTTTCCTTCAACAGGGGGCCGTGGTCTATGGCTACACCTTC.

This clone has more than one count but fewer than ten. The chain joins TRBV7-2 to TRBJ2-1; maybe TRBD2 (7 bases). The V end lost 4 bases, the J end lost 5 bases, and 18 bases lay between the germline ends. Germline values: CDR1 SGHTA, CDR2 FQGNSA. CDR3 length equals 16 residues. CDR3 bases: TGTGCCAGCAGCTACTCTAGCGGAGGGGGGCACAATGAGCAGTTCTTC. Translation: CASSYSSGGGHNEQFF.

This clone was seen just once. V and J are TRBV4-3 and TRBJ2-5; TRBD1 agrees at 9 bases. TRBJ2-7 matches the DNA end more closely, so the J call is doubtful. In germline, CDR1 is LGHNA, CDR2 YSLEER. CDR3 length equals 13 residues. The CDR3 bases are TGCGCCAGCAGCTGGGACAGGGCCTACGAGCAGTACTTC. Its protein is CASSWDRAYEQYF.

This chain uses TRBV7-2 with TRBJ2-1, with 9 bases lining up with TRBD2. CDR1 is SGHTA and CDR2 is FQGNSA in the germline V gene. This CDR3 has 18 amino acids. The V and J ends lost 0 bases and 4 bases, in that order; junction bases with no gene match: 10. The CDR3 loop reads CASSLAAGGSLIYNEQFF. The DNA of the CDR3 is TGTGCCAGCAGCTTAGCGGCGGGAGGGAGCCTCATATACAATGAGCAGTTCTTC. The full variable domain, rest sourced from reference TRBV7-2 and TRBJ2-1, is GAGVSQSPSNKVTEKGKDVELRCDPISGHTALYWYRQSLGQGLEFLIYFQGNSAPDKSGLPSDRFSAERTGGSVSTLTIQRTQQEDSAVYLCASSLAAGGSLIYNEQFFGPGTRLTVL.

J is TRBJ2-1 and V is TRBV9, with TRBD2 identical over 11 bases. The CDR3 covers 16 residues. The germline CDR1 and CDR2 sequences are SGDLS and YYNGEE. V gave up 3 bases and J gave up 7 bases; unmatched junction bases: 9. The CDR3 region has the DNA TGTGCCAGCAGCGCCCCGGGACTAGCGGTACAGAATGAGCAGTTCTTC. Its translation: CASSAPGLAVQNEQFF. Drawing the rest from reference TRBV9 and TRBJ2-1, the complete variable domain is DSGVTQTPKHLITATGQRVTLRCSPRSGDLSVYWYQQSLDQGLQFLIQYYNGEERAKGNILERFSAQQFPDLHSELNLSSLELGDSALYFCASSAPGLAVQNEQFFGPGTRLTVL.

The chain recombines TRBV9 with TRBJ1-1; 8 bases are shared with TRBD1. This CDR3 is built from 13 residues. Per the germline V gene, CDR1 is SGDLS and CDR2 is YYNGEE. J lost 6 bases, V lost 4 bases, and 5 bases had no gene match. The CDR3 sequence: CASSPRTGPEAFF. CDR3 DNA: TGTGCCAGCAGCCCCCGGACAGGGCCTGAAGCTTTCTTT.

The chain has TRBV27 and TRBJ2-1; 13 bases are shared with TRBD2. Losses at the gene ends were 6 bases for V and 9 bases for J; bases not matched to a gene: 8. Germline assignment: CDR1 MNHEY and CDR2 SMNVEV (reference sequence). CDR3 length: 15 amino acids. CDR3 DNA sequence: TGTGCCAGCAGCCCCGGGACTAGCGGGATGGTTGAGCAGTTCTTC. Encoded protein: CASSPGTSGMVEQFF.

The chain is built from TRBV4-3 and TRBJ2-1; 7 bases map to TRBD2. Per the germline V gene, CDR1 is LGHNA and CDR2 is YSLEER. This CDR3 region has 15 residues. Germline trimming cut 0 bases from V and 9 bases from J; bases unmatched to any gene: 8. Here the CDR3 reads CASSQETLVAGEQFF. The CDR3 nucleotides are TGCGCCAGCAGCCAAGAAACCCTGGTAGCGGGTGAGCAGTTCTTC.

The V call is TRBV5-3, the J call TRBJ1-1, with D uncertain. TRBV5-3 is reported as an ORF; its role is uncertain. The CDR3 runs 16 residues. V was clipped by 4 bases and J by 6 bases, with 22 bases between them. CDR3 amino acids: CARSPKAVEPPPEAFF. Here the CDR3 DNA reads TGTGCCAGAAGCCCGAAGGCGGTCGAACCCCCCCCTGAAGCTTTCTTT.

CDR3 loop: CASSPRSRPAFF. In DNA, the CDR3 is TGTGCCAGTAGTCCTAGGTCTCGTCCCGCTTTCTTT. The gene calls are TRBV19 and TRBJ1-1; unclear D gene. Trimming removed 5 bases at V and 11 bases at J, with 15 bases between. This CDR3 is built from 12 residues. Germline lookup yields CDR1 LNHDA and CDR2 SQIVND (reference sequence).

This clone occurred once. CDR3 protein: CATSRDPGYNSPLHF. The CDR3 DNA sequence: TGTGCCACCAGCAGAGATCCGGGTTATAATTCACCCCTCCACTTT. The V gene is TRBV15, the J gene TRBJ1-6; D not resolved. The CDR3 contains 15 residues. V lost 0 bases to trimming and J lost 4 bases, with 7 bases between them. CDR1 is LNHNV, CDR2 YYDKDF, per germline (reference sequence).

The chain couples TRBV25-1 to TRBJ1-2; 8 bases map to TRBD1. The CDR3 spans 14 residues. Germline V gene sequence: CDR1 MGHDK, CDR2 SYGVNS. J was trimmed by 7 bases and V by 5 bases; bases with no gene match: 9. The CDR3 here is CASSTRQGITGYTF. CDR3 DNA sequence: TGTGCCAGCAGTACTCGACAGGGGATTACTGGCTACACCTTC.

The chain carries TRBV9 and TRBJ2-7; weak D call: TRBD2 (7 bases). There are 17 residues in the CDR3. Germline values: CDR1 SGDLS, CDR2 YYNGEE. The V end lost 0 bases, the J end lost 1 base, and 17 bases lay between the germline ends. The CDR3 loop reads CASSVGGGTFGSYEQYF. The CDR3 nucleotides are TGTGCCAGCAGCGTAGGGGGAGGGACATTCGGGTCCTACGAGCAGTACTTC. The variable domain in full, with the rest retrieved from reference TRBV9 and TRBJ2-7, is DSGVTQTPKHLITATGQRVTLRCSPRSGDLSVYWYQQSLDQGLQFLIQYYNGEERAKGNILERFSAQQFPDLHSELNLSSLELGDSALYFCASSVGGGTFGSYEQYFGPGTRLTVT.